This TCR beta chain was retrieved from a study of technical replicates of blood from a handful of donors. The CDR3 is made up of 12 amino acids. Germline CDR1 reads LGHNT; CDR2 reads FRNRAP. V lost 7 bases, J lost 10 bases, and 16 bases lay in between. Sequencing used immunoSEQ multiplex PCR; TCRdb keeps in-frame clones, though not all of them. The top ten clones hold roughly 0.35% of a sample with 79,000 or so clones, 96% of them seen once. Sequencing used T cells isolated from PBMCs. The chain has TRBV12-5 and TRBJ1-2; tentative D call: TRBD1 (6 bases). The origin of this receptor is a human donor in good health. CDR3 protein: CASAKGHSDYTF. The CDR3 region has the DNA TGTGCTAGTGCCAAGGGACATAGCGACTACACCTTC.